This T cell receptor beta chain came from a study of identifying expanded T cells in peripheral blood. Study-level findings and limits: Two-week clone count variance significantly increased as total template count grew.

Remarks on this clone: What it binds is unknown.

CDR3 length equals 14 residues. Per germline, CDR1 MNHEY and CDR2 SVGAGI. The V and J ends lost 5 bases and 5 bases respectively, with 13 bases between them. Clones were sequenced by immunoSEQ multiplex PCR, and TCRdb holds only the in-frame ones, with some missing. The table records 75,000 to 90,000 clones, roughly 90% of them present only once. J is TRBJ1-3 and V is TRBV6-5, with D unresolved. The TCR comes from a person aged 18-69 years in good health. Sequencing input: blood. In DNA, the CDR3 is TGTGCCAGCAGTGATCTGGAGCGGAGAAACACCATATATTTT. As protein: CASSDLERRNTIYF.